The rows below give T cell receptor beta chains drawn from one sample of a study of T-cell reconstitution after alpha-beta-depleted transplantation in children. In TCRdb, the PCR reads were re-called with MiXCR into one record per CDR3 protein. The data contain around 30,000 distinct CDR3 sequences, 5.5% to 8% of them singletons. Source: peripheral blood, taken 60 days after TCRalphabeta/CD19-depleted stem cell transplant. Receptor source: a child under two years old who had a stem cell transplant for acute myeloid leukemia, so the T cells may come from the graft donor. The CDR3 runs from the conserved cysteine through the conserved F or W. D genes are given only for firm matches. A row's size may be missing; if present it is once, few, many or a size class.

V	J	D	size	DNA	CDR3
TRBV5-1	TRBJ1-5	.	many	TGCGCCAGCAGCCCGGGACCGTCAAATCAGCCCCAGCATTTT	CASSPGPSNQPQHF
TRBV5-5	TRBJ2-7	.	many	TGTGCCAGCAGCTTACCGACTCGACGGGAGCAGTACTTC	CASSLPTRREQYF
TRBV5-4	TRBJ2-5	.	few	TGTGCCAGCAGCTTGGCGGGGGTGTTTGGCAGGAATCAAGAGACCCAGTACTTC	CASSLAGVFGRNQETQYF
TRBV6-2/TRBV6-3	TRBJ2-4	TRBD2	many	TGTGCCAGCAGGAGCGGGAGGGTAGCCAAAAACATTCAGTACTTC	CASRSGRVAKNIQYF
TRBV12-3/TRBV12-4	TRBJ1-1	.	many	TGTGCCAGCAAGCATTACACTGAAGCTTTCTTT	CASKHYTEAFF
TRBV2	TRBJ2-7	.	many	TGTGCCAGCAGTGATCAGGACAGTTACGAGCAGTACTTC	CASSDQDSYEQYF
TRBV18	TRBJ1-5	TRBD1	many	TGTGCCAGCTCACCGACAGGGGGCGATCAGCCCCAGCATTTT	CASSPTGGDQPQHF
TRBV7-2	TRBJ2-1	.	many	TGTGCCAGCAGCTTAGTATCCGCCAATGAGCAGTTCTTC	CASSLVSANEQFF
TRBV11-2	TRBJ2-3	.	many	TGTGCCAGCAGCTTAGTTCCGGGAAGGGCAGATACGCAGTATTTT	CASSLVPGRADTQYF
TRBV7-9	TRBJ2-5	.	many	TGTGCCACGGTGACAGGTTCTCAAGAGACCCAGTACTTC	CATVTGSQETQYF
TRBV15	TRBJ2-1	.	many	TGTGCCACCGGGGTTAAATACAATGAGCAGTTCTTC	CATGVKYNEQFF
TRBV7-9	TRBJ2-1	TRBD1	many	TGTGCCAGCACCTCCGGGACAGGGGCCTATGAGCAGTTCTTC	CASTSGTGAYEQFF
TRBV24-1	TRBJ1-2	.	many	TGTGCCACCAGTGATGGGGGGGCCCGGGCGGACTATGGCTACACCTTC	CATSDGGARADYGYTF
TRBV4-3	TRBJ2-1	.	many	TGCGCCAGCAGCCAAGAATGGTACAATGAGCAGTTCTTC	CASSQEWYNEQFF
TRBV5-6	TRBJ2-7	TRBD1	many	TGTGCCAGCAGCGCCTCAGGGGGTTACGAGCAGTACTTC	CASSASGGYEQYF
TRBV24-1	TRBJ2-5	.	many	TGTGCCACCAGTGATCTCCGGACAGAAAGAGGAGAGACCCAGTACTTC	CATSDLRTERGETQYF
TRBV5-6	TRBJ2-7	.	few	TGTGCCACGGCCCCCTCGCTGGGGGGCCCCGTCTACGAGCAGTACTTC	CATAPSLGGPVYEQYF
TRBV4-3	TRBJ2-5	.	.	TGCGCCAGCAGCCAAGGGGCACCCCCGGAGACCCAGTACTTC	CASSQGAPPETQYF
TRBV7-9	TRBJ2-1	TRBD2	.	TGTGCCAGCAGGCTGAGCGGGGAATACAATGAGCAGTTCTTC	CASRLSGEYNEQFF
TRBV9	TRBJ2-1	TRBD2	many	TGTGCCAGCAGCGACCCCGGGGGGGCGGGAGTAGAAGAAGTCAATGAGCAGTTCTTC	CASSDPGGAGVEEVNEQFF
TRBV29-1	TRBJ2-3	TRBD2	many	TGCAGCGGGATAGCGGGAGAGGGGAGGACAGATACGCAGTATTTT	CSGIAGEGRTDTQYF
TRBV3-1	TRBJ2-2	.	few	TGTGCCATCAGCCTGGGTTCGGGGCAGCCACTCACCGGGGAGCTGTTTTTT	CAISLGSGQPLTGELFF
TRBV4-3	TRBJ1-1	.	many	TGCGCCAGCAGCCAAGATCAGGGATCGAACACTGAAGCTTTCTTT	CASSQDQGSNTEAFF
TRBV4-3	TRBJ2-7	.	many	TGCGCCAGCAGCCAAGGGGGTCGACTTCCCTACGAGCAGTACTTC	CASSQGGRLPYEQYF
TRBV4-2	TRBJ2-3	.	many	TGTGCCAGCAGCCAAGAACCAAACGCAGATACGCAGTATTTT	CASSQEPNADTQYF
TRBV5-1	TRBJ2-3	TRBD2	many	TGCGCCAGCAGCTTATATTCCTCTAGCGGGAGGGCTAGCACAGATACGCAGTATTTT	CASSLYSSSGRASTDTQYF
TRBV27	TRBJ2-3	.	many	TGTGCCAGCAGTTTATTGGGGGCCCTTGACATAGATACGCAGTATTTT	CASSLLGALDIDTQYF
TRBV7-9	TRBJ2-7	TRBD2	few	TGTGCCAGCAGCTCGATTAGCGGGAGTTCTTCCTACGAGCAGTACTTC	CASSSISGSSSYEQYF
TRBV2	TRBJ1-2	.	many	TGTGCCAGCATTACAGGCTTCTATGGCTACACCTTC	CASITGFYGYTF
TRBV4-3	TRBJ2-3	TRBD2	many	TGCGCCAGCAGCCAAGATACTAGCGGGTTTAGCACAGATACGCAGTATTTT	CASSQDTSGFSTDTQYF
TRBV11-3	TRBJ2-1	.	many	TGTGCCAGCAGCGAAGTGGCCAACAATGAGCAGTTCTTC	CASSEVANNEQFF
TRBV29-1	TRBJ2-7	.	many	TGCAGCGTTGGGACGTCCTTCTCCTACGAGCAGTACTTC	CSVGTSFSYEQYF
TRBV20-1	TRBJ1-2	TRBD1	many	TGCAGTGCTGGAAAGGGGTCGGGGACAGGGGTCTATGGCTACACCTTC	CSAGKGSGTGVYGYTF
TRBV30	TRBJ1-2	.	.	TGTGCCTGGAGTGTAGGGACCGCCAGAGATGGCTACACCTTC	CAWSVGTARDGYTF
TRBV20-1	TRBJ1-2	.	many	TGCAGTGCTAGATTAGGCTATGGCTACACCTTC	CSARLGYGYTF
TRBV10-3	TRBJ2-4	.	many	TGTGCCATCAGTGAAAAGGGACTGTTAGCCAAAAACATTCAGTACTTC	CAISEKGLLAKNIQYF
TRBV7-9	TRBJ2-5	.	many	TGTGCCAGCAGCCCGCAACAGGGTCTGGAGACCCAGTACTTC	CASSPQQGLETQYF
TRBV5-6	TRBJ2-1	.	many	TGTGCCAGCAGCTCTGGCAGGGTACAGTTCTTC	CASSSGRVQFF
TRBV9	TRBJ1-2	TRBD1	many	TGTGCCAGTGACTCCGCAGGGGGCTCGAATGGCTACACCTTC	CASDSAGGSNGYTF
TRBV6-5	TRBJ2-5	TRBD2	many	TGTGCCAGCAGTTACCTTAGCGGGAAGGTAGGAGAGACCCAGTACTTC	CASSYLSGKVGETQYF
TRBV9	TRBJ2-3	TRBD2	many	TGTGCCAGCAGCGCCTCTAGCGGACCGGCGGATACGCAGTATTTT	CASSASSGPADTQYF
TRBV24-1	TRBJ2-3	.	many	TGTGCCACCAGTGATTTACAAGGGGGGCTCACAGATACGCAGTATTTT	CATSDLQGGLTDTQYF
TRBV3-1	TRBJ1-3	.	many	TGTGCCAGCAGCCATCCGGAACTCTCTGGAAACACCATATATTTT	CASSHPELSGNTIYF
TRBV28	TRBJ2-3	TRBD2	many	TGTGCCAGCACGACAGCAGCGGGAGGGGCAGATACGCAGTATTTT	CASTTAAGGADTQYF
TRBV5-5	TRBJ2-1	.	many	TGTGCCAGCAGCTCCTCAGGGAAACGAGGTTTAGGGGAGCAGTTCTTC	CASSSSGKRGLGEQFF
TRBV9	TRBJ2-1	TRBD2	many	TGTGCCAGCAGCGTAGGTCCTAGCGGGAGCAAGACCTACAATGAGCAGTTCTTC	CASSVGPSGSKTYNEQFF
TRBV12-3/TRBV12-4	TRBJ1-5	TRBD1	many	TGTGCCAGCAGTTCGACAGGGGGCGGCAATCAGCCCCAGCATTTT	CASSSTGGGNQPQHF
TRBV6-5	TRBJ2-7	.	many	TGTGCCACGCGATGGGGCTCCTACGAGCAGTACTTC	CATRWGSYEQYF
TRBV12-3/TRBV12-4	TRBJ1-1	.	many	TGTGCCAGCAGTTTGGGCAAGGGCACTGAAGCTTTCTTT	CASSLGKGTEAFF
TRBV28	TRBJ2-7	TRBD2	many	TGTGCCAGCAGTCGCCTAGCGGGAGGCTACGAGCAGTACTTC	CASSRLAGGYEQYF
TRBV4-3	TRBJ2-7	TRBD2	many	TGCGCCAGCAGCCAAGAAAGCGGGAGCGGGAGTTTCCTGGGAGGGCAGTACTTC	CASSQESGSGSFLGGQYF